The rows below give T cell receptor beta chains drawn from one sample of a study of T cell changes during pregnancy in multiple sclerosis. Data came from immunoSEQ multiplex PCR; TCRdb stores just in-frame clones and leaves some out. The sample yields tens of thousands of clones, about 90% seen once. The sequencing used peripheral blood, collected in the first trimester of pregnancy. These receptors originate from a female donor in good health, enrolled as a control in a pregnancy study. CDR3s include the opening cysteine and the closing phenylalanine or tryptophan. The D gene is left open where the match is weak. Clone sizes are given selectively: once, few, many, or a class where the clone is expanded.

abundance	j_gene	d_gene	v_gene	CDR3nt	CDR3aa
-	TRBJ1-1	TRBD1	TRBV5-4	TGTGCCAGCAGCTTGGAGGGGGCGAAGGACACTTTCTTT	CASSLEGAKDTFF
-	TRBJ2-7	-	TRBV6-5	TGTGCCAGCAGTTCGACTAATTTGGTCTACGAGCAGTACTTC	CASSSTNLVYEQYF
-	TRBJ1-2	TRBD1	TRBV5-1	TGCGCCAGCAGCTCGACAGGGGGCTATGGCTACACCTTC	CASSSTGGYGYTF
-	TRBJ2-3	-	TRBV10-1	TGCGCGCGCTTGGGAAAGGGGACAGATACGCAGTATTTT	CARLGKGTDTQYF
-	TRBJ1-1	-	TRBV2	TGTGCCAGCAGAGACAGGCTAGGGAACACTGAAGCTTTCTTT	CASRDRLGNTEAFF
-	TRBJ2-3	-	TRBV6-5	TGTGCCAGCAGTTACACTCCGGACAGTTATACGCAGTATTTT	CASSYTPDSYTQYF
-	TRBJ2-7	-	TRBV21-1	TGTGCCAGCAGGGTGCTAGCGGGAGAGGTTTATGACGAGCAGTACTTC	CASRVLAGEVYDEQYF
-	TRBJ2-6	TRBD1	TRBV15	TGTGCCACCAGCAGGACAGGGAGAGGGGCCAACGTCCTGACTTTC	CATSRTGRGANVLTF
-	TRBJ2-2	-	TRBV2	TGTGCCAGCAGAGCAGGGTGGACCGGGGAGCTGTTTTTT	CASRAGWTGELFF
-	TRBJ2-7	-	TRBV18	TGTGCCAGCTCACCGCTCAGGGGCCACGAGCAGTACTTC	CASSPLRGHEQYF
-	TRBJ1-2	-	TRBV2	TGTGCCAGCAGCCCTAGCCGAACAGGGATCGAGGGAGGCTACACCTTC	CASSPSRTGIEGGYTF
-	TRBJ1-1	-	TRBV28	TGTGCCAGCAGTTTAAGGAGGAACACTGAAGCTTTCTTT	CASSLRRNTEAFF
-	TRBJ2-7	TRBD1	TRBV15	TGTGCCACCAGCGCAGGGGGCGCGATGGATCGCGAGCAGTACTTC	CATSAGGAMDREQYF
-	TRBJ1-4	-	TRBV2	TGTGCCAGCAGTGTCTACAGGACCCCAGACACAACTAATGAAAAACTGTTTTTT	CASSVYRTPDTTNEKLFF
-	TRBJ2-5	TRBD1	TRBV28	TGTGCCAGCATGACAGGGGGCCCAGAGACCCAGTACTTC	CASMTGGPETQYF
-	TRBJ1-2	-	TRBV5-5	TGTGCCAGCAGCTTGCGGTCGGGAAATGGCTACACCTTC	CASSLRSGNGYTF
-	TRBJ1-4	-	TRBV2	TGTGCCAGCAGGGTTCACAGCGGGAAAACTAATGAAAAACTGTTTTTT	CASRVHSGKTNEKLFF
-	TRBJ1-2	-	TRBV19	TGTGCCAGTAGTTACCAGGGCCTAAATTCTAACTATGGCTACACCTTC	CASSYQGLNSNYGYTF
-	TRBJ1-5	-	TRBV28	TGTGCCAGCAGTCTTGGGAGGCTAGGGGCAGGGCCTCAGCCCCAGCATTTT	CASSLGRLGAGPQPQHF
-	TRBJ2-1	TRBD2	TRBV5-1	TGCGCCAGCAGCTTTTTCGGGAGGGACAATGAGCAGTTCTTC	CASSFFGRDNEQFF
-	TRBJ2-2	TRBD2	TRBV19	TGTGCCAGACCTCCGGGACTAGCTTCCGGGGAGCTGTTTTTT	CARPPGLASGELFF
once	TRBJ1-1	TRBD1	TRBV7-9	TGTGCCAGCAGCTCAGGGACAGGGGTATCTGAAGCTTTCTTT	CASSSGTGVSEAFF
-	TRBJ1-5	-	TRBV6-1	TGTGCCAGCAGTGAAGGGGGAGACTATTATCAGCCCCAGCATTTT	CASSEGGDYYQPQHF
-	TRBJ2-3	-	TRBV7-9	TGTGCCAGCAGCAGAGGAGGAACGTCAGATACGCAGTATTTT	CASSRGGTSDTQYF
-	TRBJ2-5	-	TRBV11-1	TGTGCCAGCAGCTTAGTAAGCGGGCTGGAGACCCAGTACTTC	CASSLVSGLETQYF
-	TRBJ2-5	-	TRBV7-6	TGTGCCAGCAGCTTAGCGGCCCAAGAGACCCAGTACTTC	CASSLAAQETQYF
-	TRBJ1-3	-	TRBV5-6	TGTGCCAGCAGCCTCGACAGGGGAAACACCATATATTTT	CASSLDRGNTIYF
-	TRBJ2-1	-	TRBV9	TGTGCCAGCAGCGTAGGACTAGGCATGGGTGAGCAGTTCTTC	CASSVGLGMGEQFF
-	TRBJ2-1	-	TRBV29-1	TGCAGCGTTGAGCGGGCTCAGAGGCTTGCTGAGCAGTTCTTC	CSVERAQRLAEQFF
once	TRBJ1-5	-	TRBV10-3	TGTGCCATCAGTGAGCGGGGTATCAGCAATCAGCCCCAGCATTTT	CAISERGISNQPQHF
-	TRBJ2-1	-	TRBV2	TGTGCCAGCAGTAACCGAGATAATGAGCAGTTCTTC	CASSNRDNEQFF
-	TRBJ1-4	TRBD1	TRBV19	TGTGCCAGTAGTGCTCCGGGACAGGGGGCAACTAATGAAAAACTGTTTTTT	CASSAPGQGATNEKLFF
-	TRBJ2-3	-	TRBV28	TGTGCCAGCAGCGGAGCAGATACGCAGTATTTT	CASSGADTQYF
once	TRBJ2-3	-	TRBV29-1	TGCAGCGCGAGTTACGGGGCCGCGGGGACGCAGTATTTT	CSASYGAAGTQYF
few	TRBJ2-7	TRBD1	TRBV6-6	TGTGCCAGCAGTTTGCCGACAGGGCTCAACGAGCAGTACTTC	CASSLPTGLNEQYF
-	TRBJ2-7	TRBD2	TRBV11-2	TGTGCCAGCAGCTCAGCGGGAGGGCTAAGCGAGCAGTACTTC	CASSSAGGLSEQYF
-	TRBJ1-4	TRBD1	TRBV28	TGTGCCAGCAGTTTACCCACAGGGGGCGGTGAAAAACTGTTTTTT	CASSLPTGGGEKLFF
-	TRBJ1-1	-	TRBV29-1	TGCAGCGTTGTAGGGGCGGCGACCACTGAAGCTTTCTTT	CSVVGAATTEAFF
-	TRBJ2-1	TRBD1	TRBV19	TGTGCCAGTAGTATAGATGGGGGACAGGGTCTGTTCTTC	CASSIDGGQGLFF
once	TRBJ2-3	-	TRBV2	TGTGCCAGCCAAAAGTCTCGACGGGTCGCAGATACGCAGTATTTT	CASQKSRRVADTQYF
-	TRBJ1-1	TRBD1	TRBV5-1	TGCGCCAGCAGCCTGGACAGGTCCGTCACTGAAGCTTTCTTT	CASSLDRSVTEAFF
-	TRBJ1-4	TRBD1	TRBV9	TGTGCCAGCAGTGCGGGACAGGGCAGAGAAAAACTGTTTTTT	CASSAGQGREKLFF
-	TRBJ2-2	-	TRBV11-2	TGTGCCAGCAGCTTTGTTAACCGCAGGGTAAACACCGGGGAGCTGTTTTTT	CASSFVNRRVNTGELFF
-	TRBJ1-4	TRBD1	TRBV25-1	TGTGCCAGCAGTGAATCGGGACAGGGGGCTAATGAAAAACTGTTTTTT	CASSESGQGANEKLFF
-	TRBJ2-1	TRBD2	TRBV11-2	TGTGCCAGCAGCTCACGACTAGCGGGAGACAATGAGCAGTTCTTC	CASSSRLAGDNEQFF
few	TRBJ2-5	TRBD2	TRBV2	TGTGCCAGCAGTGAACGGACTAGCGCCCAAGAGACCCAGTACTTC	CASSERTSAQETQYF
once	TRBJ1-1	-	TRBV7-8	TGTGCCAGCAGCGAAGGGGGGGAAGAAACTGAAGCTTTCTTT	CASSEGGEETEAFF
-	TRBJ2-7	TRBD1	TRBV30	TGTGCCTGGAGTGCCGGGACAGCAGCCTACGAGCAGTACTTC	CAWSAGTAAYEQYF
-	TRBJ2-6	-	TRBV5-5	TGTGCCAGCAGCTTGGTAGTTTCGCGGGGTGGGGCCAACGTCCTGACTTTC	CASSLVVSRGGANVLTF
-	TRBJ1-2	TRBD1	TRBV6-5	TGTGCCAGCAGTTACTCACTTGGGACAGACGATGGCTACACCTTC	CASSYSLGTDDGYTF
-	TRBJ2-4	TRBD1	TRBV7-8	TGTGCCAGCAGCCCCGGGACAGGGGGGGACATTCAGTACTTC	CASSPGTGGDIQYF
-	TRBJ1-2	TRBD1	TRBV10-2	TGCGCCAGCAGTGAGGGACAGGGGGTTTCTGGCTACACCTTC	CASSEGQGVSGYTF
-	TRBJ2-2	-	TRBV27	TGTGCCAGCACCCCTTCGGAGTCGAACACCGGGGAGCTGTTTTTT	CASTPSESNTGELFF
-	TRBJ2-3	-	TRBV6-5	TGTGCCAGCAGCATACAAAGCACAGATACGCAGTATTTT	CASSIQSTDTQYF
-	TRBJ2-5	TRBD1	TRBV6-5	TGTGCCAGCAGAACCCGGGACAGACAATGGACCCAGTACTTC	CASRTRDRQWTQYF
-	TRBJ2-7	TRBD1	TRBV19	TGTGCCAGTACCAATGAGACAGGGGATCGGTACGAGCAGTACTTC	CASTNETGDRYEQYF
-	TRBJ2-7	-	TRBV5-1	TGCGCCAGCAGCTTGGTGGTGTCAGGGGGGCCCTACGAGCAGTACTTC	CASSLVVSGGPYEQYF
-	TRBJ2-3	-	TRBV18	TGTGCCAGCTTACGGGACTCCCAAGATACAGATACGCAGTATTTT	CASLRDSQDTDTQYF
-	TRBJ1-1	-	TRBV5-1	TGCGCCAGCCGCGCGGGGGTCGCCACTGAAGCTTTCTTT	CASRAGVATEAFF